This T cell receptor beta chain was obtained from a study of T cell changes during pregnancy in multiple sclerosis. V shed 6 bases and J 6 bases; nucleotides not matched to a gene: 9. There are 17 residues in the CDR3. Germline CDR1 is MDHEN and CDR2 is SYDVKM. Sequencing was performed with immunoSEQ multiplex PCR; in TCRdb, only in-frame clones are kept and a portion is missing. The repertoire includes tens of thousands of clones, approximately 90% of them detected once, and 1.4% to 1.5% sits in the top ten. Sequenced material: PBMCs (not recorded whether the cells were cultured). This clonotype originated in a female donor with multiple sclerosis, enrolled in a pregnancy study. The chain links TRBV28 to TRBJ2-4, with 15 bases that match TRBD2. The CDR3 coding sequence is TGTGCCAGCAGCCCTTTAGGGACTAGCGGGAGGTCAAACATTCAGTACTTC. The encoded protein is CASSPLGTSGRSNIQYF.